This entry describes one T cell receptor beta chain. As yet, its antigen is unknown. The CDR3 extends over 12 amino acids. V lost 4 bases, J lost 5 bases, and 9 bases lay in between. In germline, CDR1 is SGHRS, CDR2 YFSETQ. Since all of the isolated RNA was reverse transcribed, expressed TCRB transcripts were what got sequenced. Clones were read by immunoSEQ multiplex PCR, and TCRdb kept only the in-frame ones, dropping some. The sample comprises fewer than 250,000 clones, over 9.5% of which are singletons, and about 0.03% rests with the top ten. This sample stems from a study of beta chain features in type 1 diabetes. Study at large: Age, gender and cell yields were alike across patients and healthy donors.

Study findings and constraints: Individuals with type 1 diabetes displayed fewer insertions and more deletions at VDJ junctions. Within the patient group, naive, central memory and Treg TCRB repertoires appeared more similar to each other than within healthy donors. The study notes PCR might favor shorter templates equally in patients and controls.

The TCR comes from a woman aged 18-35 years in good health. The specimen sequenced was naive CD4+ T cells from blood. The chain uses TRBV5-1 and TRBJ2-5; possible D gene TRBD2, 5 bases. The CDR3 region has the DNA TGCGCCAGCAGCCCGGGAACGGAGACCCAGTACTTC. This encodes CASSPGTETQYF.